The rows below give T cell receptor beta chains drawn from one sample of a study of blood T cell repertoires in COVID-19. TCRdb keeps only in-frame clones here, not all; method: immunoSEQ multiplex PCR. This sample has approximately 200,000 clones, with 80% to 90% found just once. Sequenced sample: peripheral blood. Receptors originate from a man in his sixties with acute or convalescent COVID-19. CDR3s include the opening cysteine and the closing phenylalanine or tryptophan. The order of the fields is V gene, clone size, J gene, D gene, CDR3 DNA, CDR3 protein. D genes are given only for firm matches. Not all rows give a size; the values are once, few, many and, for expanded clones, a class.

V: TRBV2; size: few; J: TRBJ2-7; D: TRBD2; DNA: TGTGCCAGCAGCGCTAGCGGGGCTTCGCTCTCCTACGAGCAGTACTTC; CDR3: CASSASGASLSYEQYF
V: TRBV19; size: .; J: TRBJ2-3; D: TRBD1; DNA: TGTGCCAGTAGCCCCCGGGACAGGGGGTCAATAGATACGCAGTATTTT; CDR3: CASSPRDRGSIDTQYF
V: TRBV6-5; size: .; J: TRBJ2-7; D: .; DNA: TGTGCCAGCCCACGCGGGCGGCGTCCCCTCTACGAGCAGTACTTC; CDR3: CASPRGRRPLYEQYF
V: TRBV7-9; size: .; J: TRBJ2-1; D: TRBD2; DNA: TGTGCCAGCAGCTCACCCTCGGGGGTTAGCGGGACTGATGAGCAGTTCTTC; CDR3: CASSSPSGVSGTDEQFF
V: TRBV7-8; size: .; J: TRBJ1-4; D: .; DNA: TGTGCCAGCAGCTTAGGCCGGCCGATGGGGGCTGAAAAACTGTTTTTT; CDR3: CASSLGRPMGAEKLFF
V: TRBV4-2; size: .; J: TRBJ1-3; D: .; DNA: TGTGCCAGCAGCCAGGGGACTGCAAAGTACTCTGGAAACACCATATATTTT; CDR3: CASSQGTAKYSGNTIYF
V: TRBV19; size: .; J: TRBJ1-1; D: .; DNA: TGTGCCAGTAGTAGCCAGGGGATGAACACTGAAGCTTTCTTT; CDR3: CASSSQGMNTEAFF
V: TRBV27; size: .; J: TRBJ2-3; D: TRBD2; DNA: TGTGCCAGCAGTTCCCTAGCGGTAAAAAACACAGATACGCAGTATTTT; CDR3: CASSSLAVKNTDTQYF
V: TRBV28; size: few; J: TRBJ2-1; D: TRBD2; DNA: TGTGCCAGCAGCACACCGGGACTAGCGGTCCCCCGCGGGAATGAGCAGTTCTTC; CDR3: CASSTPGLAVPRGNEQFF
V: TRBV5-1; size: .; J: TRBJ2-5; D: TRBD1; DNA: TGCGCCAGCAGCCCAGGAGACAGGGGCCAAGAGACCCAGTACTTC; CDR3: CASSPGDRGQETQYF
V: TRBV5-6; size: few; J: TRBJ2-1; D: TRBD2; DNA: TGTGCCAGCAGTCTCATTAGCGGGAGGGCCGCTTACAATGAGCAGTTCTTC; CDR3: CASSLISGRAAYNEQFF
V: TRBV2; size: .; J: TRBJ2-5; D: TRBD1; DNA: TGTGCCAGCAACCACGACAGGGGGTTTCGAGAGACCCAGTACTTC; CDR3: CASNHDRGFRETQYF
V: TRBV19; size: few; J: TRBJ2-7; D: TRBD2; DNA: TGTGCCAGTAGACGACTAGCGGGAGGCCCCAGCTGGTCGCAGTACTTC; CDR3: CASRRLAGGPSWSQYF
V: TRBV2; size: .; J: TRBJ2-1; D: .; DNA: TGTGCCAGCAGTAAGCGCACCGGTGAGCAGTTCTTC; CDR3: CASSKRTGEQFF
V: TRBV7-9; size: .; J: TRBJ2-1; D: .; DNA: TGTGCCAGCAGCTTTATGAGACAGGACGATGAGCAGTTCTTC; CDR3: CASSFMRQDDEQFF
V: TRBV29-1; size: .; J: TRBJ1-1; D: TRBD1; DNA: TGCAGCGCCCGTGGACAGGAAACCGCTAACGGAGCTTTCTTT; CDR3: CSARGQETANGAFF
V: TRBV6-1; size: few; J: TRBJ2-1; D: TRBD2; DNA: TGTGCCAGCAGTGAAGAGGTGGGCGGGAGCTACAATGAGCAGTTCTTC; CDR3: CASSEEVGGSYNEQFF
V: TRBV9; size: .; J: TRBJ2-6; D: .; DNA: TGTGCCAGCAGCGTAGTAGCCCTCTCTGGGGCCAACGTCCTGACTTTC; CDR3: CASSVVALSGANVLTF
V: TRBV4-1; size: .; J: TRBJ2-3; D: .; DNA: TGCGCCAGCAGCCTCCGGGACATTAGCACAGATACGCAGTATTTT; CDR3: CASSLRDISTDTQYF
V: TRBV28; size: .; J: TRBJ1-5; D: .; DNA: TGTGCCAGCAGACAGTTTAGCAATCAGCCCCAGCATTTT; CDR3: CASRQFSNQPQHF
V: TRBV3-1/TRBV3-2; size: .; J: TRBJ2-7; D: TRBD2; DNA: TGTGCCAGCAGCCAAGATCGAACGGGGCGGGAGAGGTCCGAGCAGTACTTC; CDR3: CASSQDRTGRERSEQYF
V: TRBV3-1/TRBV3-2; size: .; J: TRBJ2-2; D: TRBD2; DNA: TGTGCCAGCAGCCAAGGGGGGGGTTCTAGAACCGGGGAGCTGTTTTTT; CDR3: CASSQGGGSRTGELFF
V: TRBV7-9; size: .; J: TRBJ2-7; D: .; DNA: TGTGCCAGCAGCGTGGGGACAACCTACGAGCAGTACTTC; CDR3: CASSVGTTYEQYF
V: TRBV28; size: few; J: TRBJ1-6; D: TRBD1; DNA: TGTGCCACCGACCCCCAGACAGGGAATAATTCACCCCTCCACTTT; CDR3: CATDPQTGNNSPLHF
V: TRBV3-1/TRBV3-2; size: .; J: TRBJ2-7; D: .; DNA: TGTGCCAGCAGCCAAGCGGGAGCAACCTACGAGCAGTACTTC; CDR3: CASSQAGATYEQYF
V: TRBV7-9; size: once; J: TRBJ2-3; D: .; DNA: TGTGCCAGCAGCTTAAGGACAGCATCTAGCACAGATACGCAGTATTTT; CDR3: CASSLRTASSTDTQYF
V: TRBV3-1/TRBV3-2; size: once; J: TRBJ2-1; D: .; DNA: TGTGCCAGCAGCCATTTAAGGGGTGAGCAGTTCTTC; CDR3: CASSHLRGEQFF
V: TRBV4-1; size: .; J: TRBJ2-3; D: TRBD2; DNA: TGCGCCAGCAGCCAACCCAGACTAGCGGGAGCGCGCACAGATACGCAGTATTTT; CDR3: CASSQPRLAGARTDTQYF
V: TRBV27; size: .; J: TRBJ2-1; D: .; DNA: TGTGCCAGCAGTTTACGAGGAAGCTCCTACAATGAGCAGTTCTTC; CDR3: CASSLRGSSYNEQFF
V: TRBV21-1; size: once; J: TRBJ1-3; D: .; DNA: TGTGCCAGCAGCGCATTGGGGCGCGGGGGACAGGCTGGAAACACCATATATTTT; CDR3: CASSALGRGGQAGNTIYF
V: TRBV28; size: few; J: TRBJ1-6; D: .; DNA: TGTGCCAGCAGTTCAAGCAGGGGCTATAATTCACCCCTCCACTTT; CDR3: CASSSSRGYNSPLHF
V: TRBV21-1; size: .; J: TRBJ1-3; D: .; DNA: TGTGCCAGCAGCAAAGGGCTCAGGGAAGCTGGAAACACCATATATTTT; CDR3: CASSKGLREAGNTIYF
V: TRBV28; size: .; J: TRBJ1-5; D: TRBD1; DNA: TGTGCCAGCAGGAGGACAGGGGGGAGTCAGCCCCAGCATTTT; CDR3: CASRRTGGSQPQHF
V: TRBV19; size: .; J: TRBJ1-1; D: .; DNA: TGTGCCAGTAAGTGGGGCGAGGGGAGGACTGAAGCTTTCTTT; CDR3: CASKWGEGRTEAFF
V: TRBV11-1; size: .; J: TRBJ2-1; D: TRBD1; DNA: TGTGCCAGCAGCTTAGGAGTAGACAGGGGGCATGAGCAGTTCTTC; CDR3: CASSLGVDRGHEQFF